Listed below are T cell receptor beta chains from one sample, sequenced in a study of patients and donors after allogeneic stem cell transplantation. TCRdb used MiXCR to reprocess the RT-PCR reads, holding one entry per CDR3 protein. The table has about 410,000 distinct CDR3 sequences, about a sixth seen once; the top ten hold 7% to 7.5%. Input material: blood, either unsorted or a sorted T cell fraction (not recorded which). The receptor set was obtained from a human donor who was either an allogeneic HSCT recipient or a stem cell or donor lymphocyte infusion donor (not recorded which). It is not recorded whose cells these are; they may come from a transplant donor. CDR3s include the opening cysteine and the closing phenylalanine or tryptophan. D genes are given only for firm matches. Some rows mark clone size as missing; the rest say once, few, many or name a class of expanded clone.

j_call,v_call,d_call,clone_size,cdr3_aa,cdr3_nt
TRBJ2-7,TRBV2,TRBD1,.,CASSESLQGLYEQYF,TGTGCCAGCAGTGAGTCCCTACAGGGGCTCTACGAGCAGTACTTC
TRBJ2-2,TRBV5-1,TRBD2,few,CASSVKGLAGGLVPGELFF,TGCGCCAGCAGCGTTAAAGGACTAGCGGGAGGGCTGGTCCCCGGGGAGCTGTTTTTT
TRBJ2-7,TRBV20-1,TRBD2,.,CSARAGSGRTYEQYF,TGCAGTGCCCGAGCCGGTAGCGGGAGGACCTACGAGCAGTACTTC
TRBJ2-3,TRBV20-1,TRBD2,.,CSAREGLAGARTDTQYF,TGCAGTGCCCGGGAGGGACTAGCGGGAGCTCGTACAGATACGCAGTATTTT
TRBJ1-6,TRBV5-1,TRBD1,few,CASSPGQQNSPLHF,TGCGCCAGCAGCCCGGGACAGCAGAATTCACCCCTCCACTTT
TRBJ1-5,TRBV6-1,.,.,CASSRDSDQPQHF,TGTGCCAGCAGTCGTGACAGTGATCAGCCCCAGCATTTT
TRBJ1-2,TRBV19,.,.,CASSQRPTNYGYTF,TGTGCCAGTAGTCAAAGACCTACGAACTATGGCTACACCTTC
TRBJ2-7,TRBV6-2/TRBV6-3,.,few,CASRGGAFSYEQYF,TGTGCCAGCAGGGGCGGAGCGTTTTCCTACGAGCAGTACTTC
TRBJ1-2,TRBV29-1,.,.,CTVEGRTYGYTF,TGCACCGTTGAGGGCAGGACCTATGGCTACACCTTC
TRBJ2-5,TRBV20-1,.,few,CSATRPGETQYF,TGCAGTGCTACGCGTCCGGGGGAGACCCAGTACTTC
TRBJ2-2,TRBV11-2,TRBD2,.,CASSYPLAGALNTGELFF,TGTGCCAGCAGCTACCCACTAGCGGGGGCCTTGAACACCGGGGAGCTGTTTTTT
TRBJ2-1,TRBV27,.,.,CASSLISGSEQFF,TGTGCCAGCAGTTTAATCAGCGGCTCAGAGCAGTTCTTC
TRBJ1-5,TRBV6-1,TRBD1,.,CASSEAFGQGQPQHF,TGTGCCAGCAGTGAAGCATTCGGACAGGGACAGCCCCAGCATTTT
TRBJ1-6,TRBV12-3/TRBV12-4,.,few,CASSLGGAYRPSPLHF,TGTGCCAGCAGTTTGGGGGGGGCCTACAGACCTTCACCCCTCCACTTT
TRBJ2-1,TRBV7-9,.,.,CASSAGAGGRYNEQFF,TGTGCCAGCTCTGCGGGGGCCGGGGGGCGCTACAATGAGCAGTTCTTC
TRBJ2-5,TRBV29-1,.,.,CSVLTPGRETQYF,TGCAGCGTTTTAACTCCAGGGAGAGAGACCCAGTACTTC
TRBJ2-2,TRBV4-1,.,.,CASSQAGIYTGELFF,TGCGCCAGCAGCCAAGCCGGGATTTACACCGGGGAGCTGTTTTTT
TRBJ2-2,TRBV9,TRBD2,few,CASSVDGGAGNTGELFF,TGTGCCAGCAGCGTCGACGGGGGGGCCGGGAACACCGGGGAGCTGTTTTTT
TRBJ2-7,TRBV27,TRBD2,.,CASRSSSGKGYEQYF,TGTGCCAGCAGGTCAAGCAGCGGGAAGGGCTACGAGCAGTACTTC
TRBJ1-6,TRBV12-3/TRBV12-4,.,few,CASSRSGKKGNSPLHF,TGTGCCAGCAGCCGTAGCGGGAAGAAGGGGAATTCACCCCTCCACTTT
TRBJ2-3,TRBV9,.,few,CASSVGVAGTDTQYF,TGTGCCAGCAGCGTAGGGGTAGCTGGCACAGATACGCAGTATTTT
TRBJ2-3,TRBV5-1,.,.,CASSSGLGLKGDTQYF,TGCGCCAGCAGCTCGGGGCTCGGGCTGAAGGGGGATACGCAGTATTTT
TRBJ2-3,TRBV10-3,TRBD1,few,CAIETGGEDTQYF,TGTGCCATCGAGACAGGGGGCGAAGATACGCAGTATTTT
TRBJ2-5,TRBV24-1,.,.,CATSDWEKETQYF,TGTGCCACCAGTGATTGGGAGAAAGAGACCCAGTACTTC
TRBJ2-1,TRBV9,TRBD2,few,CASSVGLGEGGQFF,TGTGCCAGCAGCGTAGGACTTGGGGAGGGAGGGCAGTTCTTC
TRBJ2-1,TRBV4-2,TRBD2,many,CASSPSLAGSYNEQFF,TGTGCCAGCAGCCCCTCTCTAGCGGGCTCCTACAATGAGCAGTTCTTC
TRBJ1-5,TRBV30,.,few,CAWSSSPQGQPQHF,TGTGCCTGGAGTTCCAGCCCACAGGGACAGCCCCAGCATTTT
TRBJ2-1,TRBV7-3,.,.,CASSLIPTSYNEQFF,TGTGCCAGCAGCTTAATACCAACCTCCTACAATGAGCAGTTCTTC
TRBJ1-6,TRBV27,.,.,CASSLSNSRALYSPLHF,TGTGCCAGCAGTTTATCAAATTCCAGGGCCCTCTATTCACCCCTCCACTTT
TRBJ2-1,TRBV20-1,.,.,CSASLRSGEQFF,TGCAGTGCTAGCCTCCGATCGGGTGAGCAGTTCTTC
TRBJ2-7,TRBV2,.,few,CASTQSATEVYEQYF,TGTGCCAGCACCCAGTCGGCTACGGAGGTCTACGAGCAGTACTTC
TRBJ1-3,TRBV7-6,TRBD1,.,CASSLTGGTASGNTIYF,TGTGCCAGCAGCTTAACAGGGGGGACAGCCTCTGGAAACACCATATATTTT
TRBJ1-1,TRBV14,.,few,CASSQVRTLLNTEAFF,TGTGCCAGCAGCCAAGTCAGGACCCTCTTGAACACTGAAGCTTTCTTT
TRBJ2-7,TRBV10-3,TRBD1,few,CAISGPDRGRYEQYF,TGTGCCATCAGTGGCCCCGACAGGGGGAGGTACGAGCAGTACTTC
TRBJ2-2,TRBV27,TRBD2,.,CASSSSGRVAGELFF,TGTGCCAGCAGCTCCAGCGGGAGAGTGGCCGGGGAGCTGTTTTTT
TRBJ1-4,TRBV7-9,.,.,CASRKTGSTNEKLFF,TGTGCCAGCAGAAAAACAGGGTCAACTAATGAAAAACTGTTTTTT
TRBJ1-1,TRBV10-2,.,few,CASSEVAGTEAFF,TGCGCCAGCAGTGAGGTCGCCGGCACTGAAGCTTTCTTT
TRBJ2-7,TRBV7-8,TRBD1,few,CASRVTGDSYEQYF,TGTGCCAGCAGGGTAACAGGGGATTCCTACGAGCAGTACTTC
TRBJ2-1,TRBV12-3/TRBV12-4,TRBD2,.,CASSFTSGIGRRSEQFF,TGTGCCAGCAGTTTTACTAGCGGGATAGGTAGGAGAAGTGAGCAGTTCTTC
TRBJ2-7,TRBV15,TRBD1,many,CATSRSGTGSYEQYF,TGTGCCACCAGCAGGTCCGGGACAGGGTCCTACGAGCAGTACTTC
TRBJ2-1,TRBV7-3,TRBD1,.,CASSLLIRDRGQNEQFF,TGTGCCAGCAGCTTACTTATACGGGACAGGGGGCAAAATGAGCAGTTCTTC
TRBJ2-1,TRBV7-3,.,.,CASSPNVGGNEQFF,TGTGCCAGCAGCCCTAACGTAGGGGGCAATGAGCAGTTCTTC
TRBJ2-7,TRBV12-3/TRBV12-4,.,many,CASRPTSSYEQYF,TGTGCCAGCAGGCCCACTAGCTCCTACGAGCAGTACTTC
TRBJ2-1,TRBV6-2/TRBV6-3,TRBD2,.,CASSYLAAGYNEQFF,TGTGCCAGCAGTTACCTAGCGGCGGGGTACAATGAGCAGTTCTTC
TRBJ2-5,TRBV7-2,.,.,CASSLDLDTRRETQYF,TGTGCCAGCAGCTTAGATTTGGACACCCGGAGGGAGACCCAGTACTTC
TRBJ1-1,TRBV30,.,few,CAWTVSLNTEAFF,TGTGCCTGGACAGTATCCTTGAACACTGAAGCTTTCTTT
TRBJ2-5,TRBV25-1,.,few,CASRAPGSGTQYF,TGTGCCAGCAGGGCCCCTGGCTCCGGGACCCAGTACTTC
TRBJ2-1,TRBV5-6,.,.,CASSLERDEQFF,TGTGCCAGCAGCTTGGAGCGGGATGAGCAGTTCTTC
TRBJ2-2,TRBV6-5,.,few,CASRLSGGELFF,TGTGCCAGCAGGCTGTCGGGCGGGGAGCTGTTTTTT
TRBJ1-6,TRBV7-3,.,few,CASSLSARGGSPLHF,TGTGCCAGCAGCTTAAGCGCCCGGGGAGGATCACCCCTCCACTTT